This T cell receptor beta chain comes out of a study of T-cell reconstitution after alpha-beta-depleted transplantation in children. A word on this clonotype: Its specificity is not known.

Findings of the study overall: Surviving recipient T cells and intrathymic progenitors accounted for some patients' high TCRbeta diversity at day 60. By one year post-transplant, T-cell counts and diversity largely arose from T cells that were newly produced.

Unique molecular identifiers were used to barcode this TCRbeta library. One entry per CDR3 protein results from TCRdb running MiXCR on the PCR reads. The table lists about 200,000 distinct CDR3 sequences, just under 6.5% of them singletons. V was pared by 1 base and J by 7 bases, with 8 bases between. CDR1 and CDR2 from the germline V gene are GTSNPN and SVGIG (reference sequence). CDR3 length equals 13 residues. This chain links TRBV30 with TRBJ1-6; D is possibly TRBD1 (6 bases). The clonotype was recovered from a girl younger than two with combined immunodeficiency, due to receive a stem cell transplant. The sequencing here drew on PBMCs, taken before TCRalphabeta/CD19-depleted stem cell transplant. In DNA, the CDR3 is TGTGCCTGGAGTGGGACAGAAAATTCACCCCTCCACTTT. This codes for CAWSGTENSPLHF.